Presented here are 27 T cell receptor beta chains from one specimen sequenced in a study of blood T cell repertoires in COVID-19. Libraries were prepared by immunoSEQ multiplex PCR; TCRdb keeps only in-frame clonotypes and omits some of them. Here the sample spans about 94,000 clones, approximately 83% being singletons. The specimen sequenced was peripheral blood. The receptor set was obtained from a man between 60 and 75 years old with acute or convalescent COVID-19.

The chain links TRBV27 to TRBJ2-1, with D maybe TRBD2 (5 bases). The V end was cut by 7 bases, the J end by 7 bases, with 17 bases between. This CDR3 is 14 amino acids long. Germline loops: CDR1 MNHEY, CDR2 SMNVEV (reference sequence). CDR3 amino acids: CASNRPGVRNEQFF. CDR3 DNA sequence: TGTGCCAGCAATAGACCCGGGGTGAGGAATGAGCAGTTCTTC.

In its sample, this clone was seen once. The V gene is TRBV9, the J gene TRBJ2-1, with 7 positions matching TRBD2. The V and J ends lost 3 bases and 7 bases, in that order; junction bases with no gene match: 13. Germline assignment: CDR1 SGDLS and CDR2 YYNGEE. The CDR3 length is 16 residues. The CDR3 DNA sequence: TGTGCCAGCAGCGGGGGAGGGGACGAAAGGTGGAATGAGCAGTTCTTC. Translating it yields CASSGGGDERWNEQFF.

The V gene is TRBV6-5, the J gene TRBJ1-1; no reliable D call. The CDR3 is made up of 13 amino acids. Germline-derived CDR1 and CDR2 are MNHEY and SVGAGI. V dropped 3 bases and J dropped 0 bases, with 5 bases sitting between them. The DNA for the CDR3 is TGTGCCAGCAGTTATAAAATGAACACTGAAGCTTTCTTT. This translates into CASSYKMNTEAFF.

CDR3 in amino acids: CSCGESNQPQHF. In DNA, the CDR3 is TGCAGCTGCGGAGAGAGCAATCAGCCCCAGCATTTT. V gene TRBV29-1 combines with J gene TRBJ1-5, with D hard to call. With 8 bases removed from V and 1 base from J, the gap between germline ends came to 9 bases. Germline CDR1 reads SQVTM; CDR2 reads ANQGSEA. The CDR3 totals 12 residues. Based on the CDR3 plus reference TRBV29-1 and TRBJ1-5, the full variable domain is SAVISQKPSRDICQRGTSLTIQCQVDSQVTMMFWYRQQPGQSLTLIATANQGSEATYESGFVIDKFPISRPNLTFSTLTVSNMSPEDSSIYLCSCGESNQPQHFGDGTRLSIL.

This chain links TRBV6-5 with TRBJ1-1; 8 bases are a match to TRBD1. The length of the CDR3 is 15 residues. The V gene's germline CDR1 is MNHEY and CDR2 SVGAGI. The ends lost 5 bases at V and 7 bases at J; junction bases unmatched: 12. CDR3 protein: CASSQRGQEVNEAFF. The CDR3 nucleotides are TGTGCCAGCAGTCAACGGGGACAGGAGGTTAATGAAGCTTTCTTT.

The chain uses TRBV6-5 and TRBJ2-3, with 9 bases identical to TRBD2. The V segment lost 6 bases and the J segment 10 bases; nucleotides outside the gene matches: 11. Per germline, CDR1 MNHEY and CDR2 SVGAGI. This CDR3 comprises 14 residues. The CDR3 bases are TGTGCCAGCAGCCGTCTCGGGACTAGCATAGCGCAGTATTTT. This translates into CASSRLGTSIAQYF.

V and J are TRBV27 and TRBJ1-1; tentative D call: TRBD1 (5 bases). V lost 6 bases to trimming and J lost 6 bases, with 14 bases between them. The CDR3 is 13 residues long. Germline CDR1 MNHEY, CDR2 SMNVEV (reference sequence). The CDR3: CASRRDHVAEAFF. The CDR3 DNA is TGTGCCAGCAGGCGGGACCACGTGGCTGAAGCTTTCTTT.

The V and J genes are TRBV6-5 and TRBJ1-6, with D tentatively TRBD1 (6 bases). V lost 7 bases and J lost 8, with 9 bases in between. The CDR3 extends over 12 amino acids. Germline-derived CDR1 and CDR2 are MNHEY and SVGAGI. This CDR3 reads CASTRTDSPLHF. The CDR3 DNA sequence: TGTGCCAGCACTCGGACAGATTCACCCCTCCACTTT.

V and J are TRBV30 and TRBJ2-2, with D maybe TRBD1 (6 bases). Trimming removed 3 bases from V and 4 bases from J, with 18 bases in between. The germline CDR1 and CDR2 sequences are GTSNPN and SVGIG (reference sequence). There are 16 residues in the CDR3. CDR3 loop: CAWSEAATGPTGELFF. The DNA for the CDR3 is TGTGCCTGGAGCGAAGCAGCGACAGGACCCACCGGGGAGCTGTTTTTT.

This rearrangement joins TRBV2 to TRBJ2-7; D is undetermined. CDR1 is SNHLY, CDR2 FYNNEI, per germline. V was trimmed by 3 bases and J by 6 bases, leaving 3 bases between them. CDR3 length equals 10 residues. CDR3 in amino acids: CASSDVEQYF. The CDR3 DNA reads TGTGCCAGCAGTGACGTCGAGCAGTACTTC.

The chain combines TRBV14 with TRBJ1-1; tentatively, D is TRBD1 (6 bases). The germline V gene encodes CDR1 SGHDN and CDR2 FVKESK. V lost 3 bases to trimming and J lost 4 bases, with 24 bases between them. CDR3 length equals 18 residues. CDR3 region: CASSQLTGSGHWGTEAFF. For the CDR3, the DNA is TGTGCCAGCAGCCAGTTAACAGGGTCTGGACACTGGGGCACTGAAGCTTTCTTT.

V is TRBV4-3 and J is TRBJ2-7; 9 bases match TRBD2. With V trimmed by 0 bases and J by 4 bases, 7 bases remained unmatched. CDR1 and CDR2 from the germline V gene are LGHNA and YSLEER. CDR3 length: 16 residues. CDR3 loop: CASSQDPGGGGYEQYF. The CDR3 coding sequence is TGCGCCAGCAGCCAAGACCCTGGCGGGGGGGGGTACGAGCAGTACTTC.

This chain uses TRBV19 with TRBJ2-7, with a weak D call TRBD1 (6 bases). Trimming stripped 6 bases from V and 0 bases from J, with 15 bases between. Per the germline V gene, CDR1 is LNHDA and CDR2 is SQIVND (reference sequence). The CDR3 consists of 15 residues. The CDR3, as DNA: TGTGCCAGTAGGCGACAGGCACAAAACTCCTACGAGCAGTACTTC. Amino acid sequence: CASRRQAQNSYEQYF.

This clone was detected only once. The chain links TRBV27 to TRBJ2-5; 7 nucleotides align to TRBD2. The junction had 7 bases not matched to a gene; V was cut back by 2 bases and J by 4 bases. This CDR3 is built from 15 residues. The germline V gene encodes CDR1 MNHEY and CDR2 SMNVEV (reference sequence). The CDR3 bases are TGTGCCAGCAGTTTAACCCGGACTAGAGGAGAGACCCAGTACTTC. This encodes CASSLTRTRGETQYF.

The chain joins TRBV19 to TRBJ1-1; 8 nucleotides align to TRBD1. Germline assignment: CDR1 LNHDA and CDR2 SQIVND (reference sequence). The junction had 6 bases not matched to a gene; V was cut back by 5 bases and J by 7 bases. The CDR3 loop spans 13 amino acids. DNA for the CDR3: TGTGCCAGTAGTGGGAAGACAGGGGTTGAAGCTTTCTTT. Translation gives CASSGKTGVEAFF.

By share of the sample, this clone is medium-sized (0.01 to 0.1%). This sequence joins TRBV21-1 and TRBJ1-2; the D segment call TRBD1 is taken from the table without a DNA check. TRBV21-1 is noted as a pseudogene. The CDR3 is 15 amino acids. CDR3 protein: CASTLIRQGADGYTF. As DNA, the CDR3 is TGTGCCAGCACTCTAATCCGACAGGGGGCTGACGGCTACACCTTC.

The CDR3 DNA is TGTGCCAGCAGCTTCACAGAGAACACCGGGGAGCTGTTTTTT. The encoded protein is CASSFTENTGELFF. The rearrangement links TRBV7-9 to TRBJ2-2; D is uncertain. V was cut by 3 bases and J by 1 base, with 6 bases left in between. Germline V gives CDR1 SEHNR, CDR2 FQNEAQ (reference sequence). This CDR3 contains 14 residues.

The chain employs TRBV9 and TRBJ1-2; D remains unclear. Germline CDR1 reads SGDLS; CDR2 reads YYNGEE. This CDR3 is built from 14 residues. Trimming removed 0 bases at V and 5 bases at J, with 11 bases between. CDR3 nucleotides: TGTGCCAGCAGCGTAGCGGCAGGTCCTTATGGCTACACCTTC. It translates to CASSVAAGPYGYTF.

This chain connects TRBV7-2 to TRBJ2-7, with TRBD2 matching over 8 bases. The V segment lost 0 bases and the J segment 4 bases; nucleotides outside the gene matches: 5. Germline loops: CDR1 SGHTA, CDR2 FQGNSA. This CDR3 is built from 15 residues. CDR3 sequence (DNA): TGTGCCAGCAGCTTAGCGCAAGCGGGGGCTTACGAGCAGTACTTC. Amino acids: CASSLAQAGAYEQYF.

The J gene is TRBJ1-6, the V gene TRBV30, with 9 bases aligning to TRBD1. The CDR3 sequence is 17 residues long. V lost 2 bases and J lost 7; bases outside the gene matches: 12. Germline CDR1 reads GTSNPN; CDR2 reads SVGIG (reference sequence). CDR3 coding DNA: TGTGCCTGGAGTATTAGACAGGGGGGAACCCTAAATTCACCCCTCCACTTT. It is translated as CAWSIRQGGTLNSPLHF.

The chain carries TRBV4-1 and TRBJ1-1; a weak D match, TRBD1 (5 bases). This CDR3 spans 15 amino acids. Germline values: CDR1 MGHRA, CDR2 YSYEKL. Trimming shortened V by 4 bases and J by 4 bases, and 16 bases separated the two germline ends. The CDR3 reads CASSPSGGWSTEAFF. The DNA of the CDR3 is TGCGCCAGCAGCCCCTCCGGGGGATGGAGCACTGAAGCTTTCTTT.

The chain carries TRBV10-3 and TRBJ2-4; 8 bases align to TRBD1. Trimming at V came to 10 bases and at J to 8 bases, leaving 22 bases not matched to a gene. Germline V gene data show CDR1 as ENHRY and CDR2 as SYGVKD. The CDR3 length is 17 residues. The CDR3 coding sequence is TGTGCCACCGCCGCTAGCATAATCGACAGGGGTCGACACATTCAGTACTTC. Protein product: CATAASIIDRGRHIQYF.

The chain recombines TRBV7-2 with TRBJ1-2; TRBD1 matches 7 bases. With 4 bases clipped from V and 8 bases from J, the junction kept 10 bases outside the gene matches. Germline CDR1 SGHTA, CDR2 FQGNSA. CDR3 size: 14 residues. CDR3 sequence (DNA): TGTGCCAGCAGCTCAGAGACAGGGAGAGGCGGCTACACCTTC. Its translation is CASSSETGRGGYTF. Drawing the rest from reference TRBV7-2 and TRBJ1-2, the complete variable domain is GAGVSQSPSNKVTEKGKDVELRCDPISGHTALYWYRQSLGQGLEFLIYFQGNSAPDKSGLPSDRFSAERTGGSVSTLTIQRTQQEDSAVYLCASSSETGRGGYTFGSGTRLTVV.

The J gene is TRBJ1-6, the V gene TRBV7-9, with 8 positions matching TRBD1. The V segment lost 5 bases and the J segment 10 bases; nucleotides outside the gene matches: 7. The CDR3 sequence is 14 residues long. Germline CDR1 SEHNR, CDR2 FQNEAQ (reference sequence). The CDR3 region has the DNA TGTGCCAGCAGCGAAACAGGGGGAAGGTCACCCCTCCACTTT. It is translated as CASSETGGRSPLHF. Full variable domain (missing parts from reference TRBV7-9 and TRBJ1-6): DTGVSQNPRHKITKRGQNVTFRCDPISEHNRLYWYRQTLGQGPEFLTYFQNEAQLEKSRLLSDRFSAERPKGSFSTLEIQRTEQGDSAMYLCASSETGGRSPLHFGNGTRLTVT.

The CDR3 nucleotides read TGTGCCAGCCGGGACAGGCTACATGGCTACACCTTC. This encodes CASRDRLHGYTF. The rearrangement uses TRBV12-3 or TRBV12-4 and TRBJ1-2; TRBD1 matches at 8 bases. The J segment lost 6 bases and the V segment lost 8 bases, leaving 5 bases of the junction unmatched. This CDR3 contains 12 residues.

CDR3 sequence: CASTTGRAHEQYF. DNA for the CDR3: TGTGCCAGCACTACCGGGAGGGCCCACGAGCAGTACTTC. V usage is TRBV6-5 and J usage is TRBJ2-7, with 8 bases that match TRBD2. V shed 7 bases and J 5 bases; nucleotides not matched to a gene: 7. Germline V CDR1 and CDR2: MNHEY, SVGAGI. The CDR3 has 13 amino acids.

CDR3 loop: CASNPSTGLAYNEQFF. The DNA of the CDR3 is TGTGCCAGCAACCCATCGACAGGACTGGCCTACAATGAGCAGTTCTTC. The V gene is TRBV6-2 or TRBV6-3, the J gene TRBJ2-1; D may be TRBD1 (6 bases). Per the germline V gene, CDR1 is MNHEY and CDR2 is SVGEGT. The V end was cut by 7 bases, the J end by 2 bases, with 18 bases between. CDR3 length equals 16 residues.